The subject of this entry is one T cell receptor (beta chain). Its antigen remains unknown. The germline V gene has CDR1 SGHDT and CDR2 YYEEEE. This CDR3 has 15 residues. The ends were cut back, 3 bases at V and 5 bases at J, with 17 bases in the middle. Unique molecular identifiers were attached to individual cDNA molecules within the library. TCRdb reprocessed the RACE reads with MiXCR, giving one entry per CDR3 protein. The sample comprises roughly 70,000 distinct CDR3 sequences, about 9.4% of which are singletons, and 3.3% rests with the top ten. The time point here: patch test 1, 2 weeks after DPC sensitization. Treatment denoted: therapeutic diphenylcyclopropenone sensitization with weekly scalp DPC. This sample is drawn from a study of human T cells and chemical hapten exposure. Across the whole study: Sensitization applied 2% DPC to roughly 2 cm by roughly 2 cm of upper inner arm skin. Doses of diphenylcyclopropenone went to the patients' scalps weekly throughout the approximately 24-week study.

Study-level results: With regard to DPC sensitization, TCRs above 1 in 1000 frequency did not change.

The sequence derives from a woman in her thirties or forties with alopecia areata. Some clones in this sample may be carry-over from other donors' samples. Sequenced here: whole blood, sampled in connection with sensitization to the hapten diphenylcyclopropenone (DPC). V gene TRBV5-6 combines with J gene TRBJ2-5, with D hard to call. The CDR3 loop is CASSSPIHVGETQYF. The CDR3 coding sequence is TGTGCCAGCAGCTCCCCCATCCACGTCGGGGAGACCCAGTACTTC.